This T cell receptor (beta chain) originates from a study of blood T cells in healthy people across ages. Study-wide context: Template switching picked up about one barcoded beta molecule for each two T cells.

Through a sample-barcoded 5' primer and a J-beta primer mix, a second PCR was run for about 6 to 11 cycles. Per sample, CDR3-containing paired-end reads numbered at least 3 million. TCRdb re-analysed the 5' RACE reads in MiXCR, keeping a single row per CDR3 protein. The table has about 970,000 distinct CDR3 sequences, roughly 51% seen once. Germline V CDR1 and CDR2: SNHLY, FYNNEI. The CDR3 totals 14 residues. V dropped 3 bases and J dropped 2 bases, with 10 bases sitting between them. This clonotype was seen only a few times. The sequencing sample was made of blood. This TCR derives from a woman aged 55-70 years in good health. This chain connects TRBV2 to TRBJ1-2; D is undetermined. CDR3 in amino acids: CASSDIRENYGYTF. The CDR3 region has the DNA TGTGCCAGCAGTGATATCCGGGAGAACTATGGCTACACCTTC.